This passage covers 3 T cell receptor beta chains from one sample sequenced in a study of chemoradiotherapy in HPV16-positive cancers. Method: immunoSEQ multiplex PCR; TCRdb's copy keeps in-frame clones and lacks some. Among 3,500 to 5,500 clones listed, approximately 87% were seen once. The sample here was taken from a patient who underwent chemoradiotherapy. The receptors stem from a human donor with HPV-associated anogenital cancer.

The chain links TRBV11-2 to TRBJ1-1, with D perhaps TRBD1 (6 bases). The CDR3 has 14 amino acids. V was pared by 4 bases and J by 4 bases, with 13 bases between. The germline gives CDR1 SGHAT, CDR2 FQNNGV. CDR3 protein: CASSSQGAGTEAFF. The CDR3 DNA sequence: TGTGCCAGCAGCTCACAGGGTGCGGGCACTGAAGCTTTCTTT.

In this sample, this clone turned up once. The J gene is TRBJ1-1, the V gene TRBV27; D uncertain. There are 15 residues in the CDR3. CDR1 is MNHEY, CDR2 SMNVEV, per germline (reference sequence). V was cut by 2 bases and J by 2 bases, with 12 bases left in between. CDR3 DNA: TGTGCCAGCAGTTTACGACAAAAGGGTAACACTGAAGCTTTCTTT. Protein: CASSLRQKGNTEAFF.

The rearrangement joins TRBV2 to TRBJ1-3, with D maybe TRBD1 (6 bases). Germline V lookup: CDR1 SNHLY, CDR2 FYNNEI. V was clipped by 1 base and J by 0 bases, with 13 bases between them. The CDR3 spans 17 residues. The CDR3 DNA is TGTGCCAGCAGTGAAGATGGCAGGGGTCCCTCTGGAAACACCATATATTTT. Protein: CASSEDGRGPSGNTIYF.